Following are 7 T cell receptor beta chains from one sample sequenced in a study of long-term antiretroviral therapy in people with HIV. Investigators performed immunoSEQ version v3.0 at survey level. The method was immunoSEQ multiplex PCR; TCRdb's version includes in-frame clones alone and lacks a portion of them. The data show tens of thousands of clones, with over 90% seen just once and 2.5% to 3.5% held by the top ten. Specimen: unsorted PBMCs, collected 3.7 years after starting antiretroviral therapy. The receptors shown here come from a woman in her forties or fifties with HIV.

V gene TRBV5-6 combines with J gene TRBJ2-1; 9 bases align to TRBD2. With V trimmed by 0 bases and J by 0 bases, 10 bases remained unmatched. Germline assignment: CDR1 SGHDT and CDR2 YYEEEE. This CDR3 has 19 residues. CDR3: CASSLVPTFSGGSYNEQFF. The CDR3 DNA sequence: TGTGCCAGCAGCTTGGTCCCTACATTTAGCGGGGGCTCCTACAATGAGCAGTTCTTC.

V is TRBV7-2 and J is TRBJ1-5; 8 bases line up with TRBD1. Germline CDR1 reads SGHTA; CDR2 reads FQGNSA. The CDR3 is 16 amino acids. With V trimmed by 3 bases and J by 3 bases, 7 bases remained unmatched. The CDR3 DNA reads TGTGCCAGCAGCTTGGCAGGGGGCGGAAACAATCAGCCCCAGCATTTT. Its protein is CASSLAGGGNNQPQHF.

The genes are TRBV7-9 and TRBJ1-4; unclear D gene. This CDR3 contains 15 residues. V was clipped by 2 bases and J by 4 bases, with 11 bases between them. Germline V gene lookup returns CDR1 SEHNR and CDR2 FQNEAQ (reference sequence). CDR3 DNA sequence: TGTGCCAGCAGCTTAACCGGCAGCGGTAATGAAAAACTGTTTTTT. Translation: CASSLTGSGNEKLFF.

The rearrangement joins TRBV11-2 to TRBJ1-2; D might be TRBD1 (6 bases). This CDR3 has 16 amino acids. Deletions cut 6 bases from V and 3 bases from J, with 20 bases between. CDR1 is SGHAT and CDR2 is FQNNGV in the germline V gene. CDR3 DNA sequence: TGTGCCAGCAGTTTTACAGGGTTCGGAGACCACTATGGCTACACCTTC. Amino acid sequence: CASSFTGFGDHYGYTF. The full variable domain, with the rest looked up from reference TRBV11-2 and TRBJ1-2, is EAGVAQSPRYKIIEKRQSVAFWCNPISGHATLYWYQQILGQGPKLLIQFQNNGVVDDSQLPKDRFSAERLKGVDSTLKIQPAKLEDSAVYLCASSFTGFGDHYGYTFGSGTRLTVV.

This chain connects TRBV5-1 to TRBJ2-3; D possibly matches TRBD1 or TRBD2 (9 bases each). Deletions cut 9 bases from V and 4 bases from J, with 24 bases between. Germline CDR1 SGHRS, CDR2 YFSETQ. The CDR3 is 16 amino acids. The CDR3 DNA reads TGCGCCACCAACGCGGGGGGGACAGGGCCCTCAGATACGCAGTATTTT. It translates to CATNAGGTGPSDTQYF.

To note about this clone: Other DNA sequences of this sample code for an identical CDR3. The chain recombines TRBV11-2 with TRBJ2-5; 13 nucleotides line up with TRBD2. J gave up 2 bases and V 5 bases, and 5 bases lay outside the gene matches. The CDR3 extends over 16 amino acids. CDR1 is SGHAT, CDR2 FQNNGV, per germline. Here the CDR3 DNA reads TGTGCCAGCAGCCCATGGACTAGCGGGGGTCAAGAGACCCAGTACTTC. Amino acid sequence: CASSPWTSGGQETQYF.

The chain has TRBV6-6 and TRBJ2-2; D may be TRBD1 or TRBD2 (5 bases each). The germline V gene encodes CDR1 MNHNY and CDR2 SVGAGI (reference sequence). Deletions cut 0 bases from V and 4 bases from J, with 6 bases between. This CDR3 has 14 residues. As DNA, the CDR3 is TGTGCCAGCAGTTACTCGGGACCCACCGGGGAGCTGTTTTTT. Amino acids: CASSYSGPTGELFF.